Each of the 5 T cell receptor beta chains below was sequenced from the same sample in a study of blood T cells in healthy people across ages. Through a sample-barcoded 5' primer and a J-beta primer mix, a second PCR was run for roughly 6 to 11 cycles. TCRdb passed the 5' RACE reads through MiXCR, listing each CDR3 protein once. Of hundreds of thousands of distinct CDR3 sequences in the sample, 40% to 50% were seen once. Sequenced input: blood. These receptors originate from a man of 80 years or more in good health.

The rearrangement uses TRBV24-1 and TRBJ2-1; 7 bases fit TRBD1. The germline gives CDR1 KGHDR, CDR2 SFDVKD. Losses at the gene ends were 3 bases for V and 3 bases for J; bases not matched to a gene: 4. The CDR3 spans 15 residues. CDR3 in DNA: TGTGCCACCAGTGATCCGGGACAGAGCTACAATGAGCAGTTCTTC. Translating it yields CATSDPGQSYNEQFF.

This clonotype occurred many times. The CDR3 DNA reads as TGTGCCAGCAGCCAAGAGGAAGGTTCCTACAATGAGCAGTTCTTC. The encoded protein is CASSQEEGSYNEQFF. This chain links TRBV4-2 with TRBJ2-1; D call uncertain. V lost 0 bases and J 1 base, leaving 7 bases between the germline ends. CDR3 length: 15 amino acids. Germline loops: CDR1 LGHNA, CDR2 YNFKEQ.

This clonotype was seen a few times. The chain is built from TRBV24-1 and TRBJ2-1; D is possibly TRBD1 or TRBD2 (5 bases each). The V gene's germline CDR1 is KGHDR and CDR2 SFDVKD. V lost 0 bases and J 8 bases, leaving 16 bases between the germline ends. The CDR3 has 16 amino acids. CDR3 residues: CATSDLQGPLVDEQFF. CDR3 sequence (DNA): TGTGCCACCAGTGATTTGCAGGGACCATTAGTCGATGAGCAGTTCTTC.

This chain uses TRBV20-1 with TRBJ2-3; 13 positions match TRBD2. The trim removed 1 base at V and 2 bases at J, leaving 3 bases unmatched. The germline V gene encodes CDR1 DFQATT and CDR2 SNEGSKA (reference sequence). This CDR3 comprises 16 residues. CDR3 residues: CSARGGTSGITDTQYF. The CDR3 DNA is TGCAGTGCTAGAGGGGGGACTAGCGGGATCACAGATACGCAGTATTTT.

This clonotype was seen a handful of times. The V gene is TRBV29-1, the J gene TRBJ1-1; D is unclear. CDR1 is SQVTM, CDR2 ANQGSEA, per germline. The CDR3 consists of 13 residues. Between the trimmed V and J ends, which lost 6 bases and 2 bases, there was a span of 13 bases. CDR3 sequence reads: CSVVTKRNTEAFF. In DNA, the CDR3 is TGCAGCGTAGTGACCAAGAGAAACACTGAAGCTTTCTTT.